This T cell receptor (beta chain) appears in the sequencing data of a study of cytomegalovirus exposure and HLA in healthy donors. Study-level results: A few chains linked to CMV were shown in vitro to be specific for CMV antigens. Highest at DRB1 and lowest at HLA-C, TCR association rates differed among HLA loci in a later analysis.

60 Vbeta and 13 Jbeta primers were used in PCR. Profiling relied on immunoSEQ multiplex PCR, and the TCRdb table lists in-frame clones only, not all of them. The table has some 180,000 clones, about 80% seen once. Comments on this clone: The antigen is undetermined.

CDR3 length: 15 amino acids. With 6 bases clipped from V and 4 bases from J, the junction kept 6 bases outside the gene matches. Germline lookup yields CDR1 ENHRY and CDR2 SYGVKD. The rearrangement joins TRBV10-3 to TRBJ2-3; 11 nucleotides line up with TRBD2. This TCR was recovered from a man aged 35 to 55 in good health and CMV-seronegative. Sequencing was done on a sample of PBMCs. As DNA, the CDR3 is TGTGCCATCAGCGATAGCGGGAGGGCCCCAGATACGCAGTATTTT. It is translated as CAISDSGRAPDTQYF.